This entry lists 6 T cell receptor beta chains sequenced from one sample in a study of regulatory T cells in long-lasting Graves disease. The time point was: newly diagnosed GD, antithyroid drugs for less than 3 months. Scientists built the TCR library using RNA that was extracted from PBMCs. CDR3 regions were amplified by Arm-PCR using iRepertoire HTBI primers to build TCR beta libraries. TCRdb itself ran the multiplex PCR reads through MiXCR, one entry per CDR3 protein. This table holds 380,000 or so distinct CDR3 sequences, around 15% found once. The sample also formed part of further work on T cells in Graves' hyperthyroidism and ophthalmopathy.

The source material was peripheral blood mononuclear cells (PBMCs), sampled at new diagnosis, from a patient treated with antithyroid drugs. These receptors all stem from a woman younger than 35 with Graves disease.

This clonotype was counted many times. The genes are TRBV20-1 and TRBJ1-1, with TRBD1 identical over 7 bases. The J segment lost 4 bases and the V segment lost 6 bases, leaving 5 bases of the junction unmatched. There are 12 residues in the CDR3. Germline CDR1 is DFQATT and CDR2 is SNEGSKA (reference sequence). The CDR3 region is CSAQTGTTEAFF. CDR3 sequence (DNA): TGCAGTGCACAGACAGGGACCACTGAAGCTTTCTTT.

This clonotype was counted only a few times. A read error may account for a junction end that differs from germline. The rearrangement uses TRBV12-3 or TRBV12-4 and TRBJ2-1, with D perhaps TRBD2 (5 bases). This CDR3 contains 15 residues. CDR3 DNA sequence: TGTGCCGGCAGCACACTAGTTTTGGGTCCAAGTGAGCAGTTCTTC. Translating gives CAGSTLVLGPSEQFF.

Many counts were recorded for this clonotype. The V call is TRBV20-1, the J call TRBJ2-7; weak D call: TRBD1 (5 bases). Germline V lookup: CDR1 DFQATT, CDR2 SNEGSKA (reference sequence). V lost 7 bases and J 5 bases, leaving 15 bases between the germline ends. The CDR3 sequence is 12 residues long. CDR3 nucleotide sequence: TGCAGTGTCTCAGGGCCGCCTGACGAGCAGTACTTC. Its protein product is CSVSGPPDEQYF.

This clonotype was seen ten or more times. The chain combines TRBV6-1 with TRBJ1-2; D not certain. Germline V gene data show CDR1 as MNHNS and CDR2 as SASEGT. V was clipped by 6 bases and J by 4 bases, with 9 bases between them. The CDR3 totals 12 residues. The CDR3 loop is CASSVQSYGYTF. The CDR3 coding sequence is TGTGCCAGCAGCGTCCAGAGCTATGGCTACACCTTC.

This chain joins TRBV19 and TRBJ1-5, with D unclear. The length of the CDR3 is 15 residues. The V and J ends lost 2 bases and 4 bases respectively, with 12 bases between them. Germline loops: CDR1 LNHDA, CDR2 SQIVND (reference sequence). The CDR3 coding sequence is TGTGCCAGTAGTATATTTGGTCAGGAGAATCAGCCCCAGCATTTT. It codes for CASSIFGQENQPQHF.

This clonotype was counted a few times. The CDR3 is CAISSGTGLLEQYF. CDR3 nucleotides: TGTGCCATCAGCTCCGGGACAGGGCTCCTGGAGCAGTACTTC. This rearrangement joins TRBV10-3 to TRBJ2-7; TRBD1 agrees at 9 bases. Losses at the gene ends were 6 bases for V and 7 bases for J; bases not matched to a gene: 10. The germline CDR1 and CDR2 sequences are ENHRY and SYGVKD. The CDR3 contains 14 residues.